This T cell receptor (beta chain) was identified in a study of blood T cell repertoires in COVID-19. The data were produced by immunoSEQ multiplex PCR, yet TCRdb's version contains in-frame clones alone and is incomplete. The repertoire holds almost 250,000 clones, around 86% seen once, with approximately 1.5% in the top ten. Germline loops: CDR1 SGHNT, CDR2 YENEEA. The length of the CDR3 is 15 residues. V dropped 5 bases and J dropped 2; count of bases not matched to a gene: 9. This TCR was recovered from a woman aged 50 to 65 who had recovered from COVID-19. This chain links TRBV11-3 with TRBJ2-7, with 7 bases fitting TRBD1. The sample taken for sequencing was PBMCs or T cells enriched from blood (not recorded which). CDR3 sequence: CASSRSGTDTYEQYF. CDR3 DNA sequence: TGTGCCAGCAGCCGTTCCGGGACAGATACCTACGAGCAGTACTTC.